This T cell receptor beta chain originates from a study of control samples from healthy donors and cancer patients. This CDR3 is 14 amino acids long. The germline CDR1 and CDR2 sequences are SGHDT and YYEEEE. V shed 4 bases and J 1 base; nucleotides not matched to a gene: 5. TCRdb's copy holds only in-frame clones and misses some; the assay was immunoSEQ multiplex PCR. The data contain 150,000 to 200,000 clones, just over 85% of them singletons. The chain links TRBV5-6 to TRBJ2-7, with 7 bases matching TRBD1. This clonotype originated in a woman aged 25 to 45 in good health. Sequenced material: blood. The CDR3 region is CASSTGVRSYEQYF. In nucleotides, the CDR3 is TGTGCCAGCAGCACAGGGGTCCGATCCTACGAGCAGTACTTC.